This T cell receptor (beta chain) was captured in a study of T cells in Graves' hyperthyroidism and ophthalmopathy. The CDR3 loop spans 13 amino acids. Trimming cost V 0 bases and J 5 bases, with 7 bases left between them. Germline V lookup: CDR1 MNHEY, CDR2 SVGAGI. Amplification targeted TCR beta CDR3 regions from RNA transcripts. HTBI primers drove first-round RT-PCR of the TCR CDR3. From the multiplex PCR reads, TCRdb called clonotypes with MiXCR, one entry per CDR3 protein. The sample shows about 300,000 distinct CDR3 sequences, about an eighth of them seen only once. Ten or more counts support this clonotype.

This chain links TRBV6-5 with TRBJ1-1, with no clear D. The receptor was isolated from a woman younger than 45 with Graves' hyperthyroidism that later progressed to Graves' ophthalmopathy. The sample taken for sequencing was blood. This CDR3 is CASSYSVDTEAFF. The CDR3 nucleotides are TGTGCCAGCAGTTACTCTGTGGATACTGAAGCTTTCTTT.